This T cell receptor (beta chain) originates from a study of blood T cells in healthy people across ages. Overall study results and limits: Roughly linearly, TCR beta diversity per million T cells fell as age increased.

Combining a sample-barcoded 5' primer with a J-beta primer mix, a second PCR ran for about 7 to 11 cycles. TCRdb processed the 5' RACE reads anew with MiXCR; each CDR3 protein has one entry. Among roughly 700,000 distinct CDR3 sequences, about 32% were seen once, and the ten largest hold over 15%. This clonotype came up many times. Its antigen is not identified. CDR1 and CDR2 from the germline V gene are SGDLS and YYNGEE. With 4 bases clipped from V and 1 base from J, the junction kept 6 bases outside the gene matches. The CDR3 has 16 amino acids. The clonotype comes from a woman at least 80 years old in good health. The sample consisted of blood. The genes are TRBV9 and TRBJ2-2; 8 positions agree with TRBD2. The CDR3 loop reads CASSLRGGLNTGELFF. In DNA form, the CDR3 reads TGTGCCAGCAGCTTACGGGGGGGCCTGAACACCGGGGAGCTGTTTTTT.